This paragraph reports one T cell receptor (beta chain). V trimming: 6 bases; J trimming: 2 bases; junction bases outside the gene matches: 2. Germline loops: CDR1 MDHEN, CDR2 SYDVKM. The CDR3 is 15 residues long. The data stem from a study of blood T cell repertoires in COVID-19. At the level of the study: Specimens from acute and convalescent COVID-19 originated in the United States, Italy and Spain.

Repertoires were generated with immunoSEQ multiplex PCR, while TCRdb's copy carries only in-frame clones and drops some. The table has fewer than 250,000 clones, about 77% seen once. Sequenced material: PBMCs or T cells enriched from blood (not recorded which). The chain links TRBV28 to TRBJ2-2; TRBD2 matches at 11 bases. This TCR was recovered from a woman aged 45 to 65 with acute COVID-19. CDR3 amino acids: CASSLAGGNTGELFF. The CDR3 nucleotides read TGTGCCAGCAGCCTAGCGGGGGGAAACACCGGGGAGCTGTTTTTT.